This TCR beta chain derives from a study of cytomegalovirus exposure and HLA in healthy donors. As for the study in general: The Caucasian-associated ancestry cluster held roughly 78% of more than 350 genotyped donors.

Germline lookup yields CDR1 SGHNT and CDR2 YYREEE (reference sequence). V was clipped by 9 bases and J by 4 bases; unmatched bases: 12. The length of the CDR3 is 15 residues. 13 Jbeta primers and 60 Vbeta primers were used for the PCR. Sequencing was performed with immunoSEQ multiplex PCR; in TCRdb, only in-frame clones are kept and a portion is missing. In the table there are 300,000 or so clones, 80% to 90% of which are singletons. The V gene is TRBV5-4, the J gene TRBJ2-2, with 7 bases matching TRBD2. The TCR comes from a woman in her forties in good health and CMV-seropositive. The sample comprised PBMCs. DNA of the CDR3: TGTGCCATCGGCGGCGGGAGTCGGGCCACCGGGGAGCTGTTTTTT. Its protein is CAIGGGSRATGELFF. The complete variable domain, with remaining parts taken from reference TRBV5-4 and TRBJ2-2, reads ETGVTQSPTHLIKTRGQQVTLRCSSQSGHNTVSWYQQALGQGPQFIFQYYREEENGRGNFPPRFSGLQFPNYSSELNVNALELDDSALYLCAIGGGSRATGELFFGEGSRLTVL.